The 2 T cell receptor beta chains reported below all come from one sample, sequenced in a study of siplizumab effects on memory and regulatory T cells. Assay: immunoSEQ multiplex PCR; the TCRdb copy retains only in-frame clones and omits some. The sample contains around 110,000 clones, about 94% of which appear only once. The specimen was non-Treg CD4+ T cells sorted from blood. These receptors originate from a human donor in good health.

The V call is TRBV28, the J call TRBJ2-7, with 7 bases lining up with TRBD1. CDR3 length: 14 amino acids. Germline-derived CDR1 and CDR2 are MDHEN and SYDVKM. The V and J ends lost 7 bases and 6 bases, in that order; junction bases with no gene match: 12. This CDR3 reads CASTGPDRAPEQYF. The CDR3 nucleotides are TGTGCCAGCACCGGCCCAGACAGGGCTCCCGAGCAGTACTTC.

The V call is TRBV13, the J call TRBJ2-3, with TRBD1 identical over 9 bases. The germline V gene has CDR1 PRHDT and CDR2 FYEKMQ (reference sequence). The CDR3 covers 15 residues. Germline trimming cut 3 bases from V and 4 bases from J; bases unmatched to any gene: 5. CDR3 in DNA: TGTGCCAGCAGCTTTAACAGGGGGCCGGCAGATACGCAGTATTTT. Translation gives CASSFNRGPADTQYF.